The T cell receptor beta chain under discussion was sequenced for a study of Ad26.COV2.S vaccination and SARS-CoV-2 variants. Trimming shortened V by 0 bases and J by 3 bases, and 14 bases separated the two germline ends. Per the germline V gene, CDR1 is KGHSH and CDR2 is LQKENI. The CDR3 totals 16 residues. Profiling relied on immunoSEQ multiplex PCR, and the TCRdb table lists in-frame clones only, not all of them. The sample holds some 240,000 clones, 70% to 90% seen once. Treatment meaning: roughly 19 received Ad26.COV2.S at low or high dose, single or two shots; about 5 received placebo; per-sample allocation not given. Each sample was drawn 63 days after the first injection (of vaccine or placebo).

The receptor was isolated from a person between 18 and 60 years old who received the Ad26.COV2.S COVID-19 vaccine or a placebo. V and J are TRBV18 and TRBJ1-1; D gene unclear. The source material was peripheral blood, sampled in a trial of Ad26.COV2.S vaccine versus placebo. CDR3 nucleotide sequence: TGTGCCAGCTCACCACCGTTGATGGGCGAGCACACTGAAGCTTTCTTT. It yields the protein CASSPPLMGEHTEAFF.